This T cell receptor (beta chain) was recorded in a study of blood T cell repertoires in COVID-19. The overall study: COVID-19 samples from acute and convalescent phases originated in the United States, Italy and Spain.

V shed 2 bases, J shed 2 bases, and the junction held 4 bases outside the gene matches. Germline V lookup: CDR1 MNHEY, CDR2 SVGEGT. CDR3 size: 15 residues. Data came from immunoSEQ multiplex PCR; TCRdb stores just in-frame clones and leaves some out. The sample holds some 130,000 clones, around 80% seen once. The sequence came from a man aged 55 to 70 who had recovered from COVID-19. V gene TRBV6-2 or TRBV6-3 combines with J gene TRBJ2-3; 7 positions match TRBD1. The sequenced sample was peripheral blood. CDR3 DNA: TGTGCCAGCAGTTACGGGACAGCGTACACAGATACGCAGTATTTT. Amino acid sequence: CASSYGTAYTDTQYF.